This TCR beta chain was sequenced during a study of T cells in Graves' hyperthyroidism and ophthalmopathy. V was clipped by 3 bases and J by 3 bases; unmatched bases: 5. CDR3 length: 14 amino acids. Germline V gives CDR1 SEHNR, CDR2 FQNEAQ (reference sequence). The TCR beta CDR3 regions underwent amplification using RNA transcripts as the source. The HTBI set primed first-round TCR CDR3 RT-PCR. TCRdb processed the multiplex PCR reads anew with MiXCR; each CDR3 protein has one entry. The table lists approximately 320,000 distinct CDR3 sequences, 16% of them singletons. The study enrolled patients aged 18 to 65 with newly diagnosed hyperthyroidism of under 2 months' duration. Uncontrolled infections, other autoimmune diseases, pregnancy or lactation led to exclusion of patients. Using around 10 ml of fresh peripheral blood, PBMCs were prepared.

The chain has TRBV7-9 and TRBJ2-7, with 7 bases aligning to TRBD1. The sequencing input was blood. The origin of this receptor is a man aged 30 to 39 with Graves' hyperthyroidism. CDR3 in DNA: TGTGCCAGCAGCTTCCGGGACAGCGTCTACGAGCAGTACTTC. Protein: CASSFRDSVYEQYF.